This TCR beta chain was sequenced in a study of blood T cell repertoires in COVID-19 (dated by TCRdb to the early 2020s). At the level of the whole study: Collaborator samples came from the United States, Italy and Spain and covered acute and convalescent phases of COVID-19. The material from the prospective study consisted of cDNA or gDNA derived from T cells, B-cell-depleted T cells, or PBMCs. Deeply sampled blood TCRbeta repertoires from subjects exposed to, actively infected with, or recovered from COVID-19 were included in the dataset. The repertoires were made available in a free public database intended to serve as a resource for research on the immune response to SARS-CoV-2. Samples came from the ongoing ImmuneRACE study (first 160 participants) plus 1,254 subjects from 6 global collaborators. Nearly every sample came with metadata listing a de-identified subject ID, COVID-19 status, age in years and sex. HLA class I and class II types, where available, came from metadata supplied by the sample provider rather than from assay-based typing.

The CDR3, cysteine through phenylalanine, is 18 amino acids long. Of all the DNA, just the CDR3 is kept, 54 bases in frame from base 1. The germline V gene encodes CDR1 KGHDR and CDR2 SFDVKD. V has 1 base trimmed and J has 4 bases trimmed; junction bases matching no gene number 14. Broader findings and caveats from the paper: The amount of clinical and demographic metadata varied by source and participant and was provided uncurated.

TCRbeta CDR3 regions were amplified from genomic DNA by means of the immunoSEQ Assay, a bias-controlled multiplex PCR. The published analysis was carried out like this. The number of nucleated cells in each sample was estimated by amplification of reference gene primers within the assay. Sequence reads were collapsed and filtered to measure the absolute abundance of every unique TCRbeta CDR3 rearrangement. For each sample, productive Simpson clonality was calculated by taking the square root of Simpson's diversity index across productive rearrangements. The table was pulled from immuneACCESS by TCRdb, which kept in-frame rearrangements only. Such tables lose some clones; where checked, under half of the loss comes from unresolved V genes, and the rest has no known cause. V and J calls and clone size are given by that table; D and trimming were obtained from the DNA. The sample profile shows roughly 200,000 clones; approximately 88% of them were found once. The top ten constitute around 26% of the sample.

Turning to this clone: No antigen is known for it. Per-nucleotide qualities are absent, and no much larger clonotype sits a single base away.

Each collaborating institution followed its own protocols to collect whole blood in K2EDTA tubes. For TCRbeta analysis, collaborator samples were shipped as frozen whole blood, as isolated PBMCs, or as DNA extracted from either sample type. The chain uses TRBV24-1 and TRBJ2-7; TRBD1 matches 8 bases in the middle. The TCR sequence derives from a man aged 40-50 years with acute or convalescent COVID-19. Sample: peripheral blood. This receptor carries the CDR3 CATSDLGPDQGAPYEQYF. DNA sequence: TGTGCCACCAGTGATTTAGGCCCGGACCAGGGGGCACCGTACGAGCAGTACTTC.